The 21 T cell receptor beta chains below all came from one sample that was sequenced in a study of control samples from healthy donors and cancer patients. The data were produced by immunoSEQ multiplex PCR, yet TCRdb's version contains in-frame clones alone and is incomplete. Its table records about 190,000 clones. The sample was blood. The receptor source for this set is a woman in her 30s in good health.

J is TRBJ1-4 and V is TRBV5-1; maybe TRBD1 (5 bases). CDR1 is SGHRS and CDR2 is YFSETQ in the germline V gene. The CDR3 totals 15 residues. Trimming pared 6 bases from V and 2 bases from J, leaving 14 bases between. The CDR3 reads CASTSQGATNEKLFF. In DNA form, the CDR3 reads TGCGCCAGCACCTCCCAGGGAGCGACTAATGAAAAACTGTTTTTT.

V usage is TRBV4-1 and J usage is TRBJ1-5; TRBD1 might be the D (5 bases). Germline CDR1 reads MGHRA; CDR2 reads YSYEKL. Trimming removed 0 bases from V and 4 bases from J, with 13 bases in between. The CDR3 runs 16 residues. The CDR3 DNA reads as TGCGCCAGCAGCCAAGACGGGGGGGGGTTTAATCAGCCCCAGCATTTT. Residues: CASSQDGGGFNQPQHF.

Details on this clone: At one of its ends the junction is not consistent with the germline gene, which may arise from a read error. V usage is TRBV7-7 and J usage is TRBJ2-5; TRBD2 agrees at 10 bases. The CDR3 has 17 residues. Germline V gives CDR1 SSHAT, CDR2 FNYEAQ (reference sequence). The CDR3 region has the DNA TGTGCTAGCAGCTTAGTGAGTCCTAGCGGGAGTCAAGAGACCCAGTACTTC. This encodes CASSLVSPSGSQETQYF.

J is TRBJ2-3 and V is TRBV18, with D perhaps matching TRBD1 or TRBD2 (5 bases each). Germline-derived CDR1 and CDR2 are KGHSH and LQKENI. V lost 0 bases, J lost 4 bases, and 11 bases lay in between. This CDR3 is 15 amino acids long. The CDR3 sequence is CASSPPGVGSDTQYF. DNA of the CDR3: TGTGCCAGCTCACCACCGGGGGTGGGTTCAGATACGCAGTATTTT.

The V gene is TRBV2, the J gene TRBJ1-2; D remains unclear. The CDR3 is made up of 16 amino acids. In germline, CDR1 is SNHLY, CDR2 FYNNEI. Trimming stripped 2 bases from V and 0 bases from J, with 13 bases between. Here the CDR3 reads CASSEKWPGPNYGYTF. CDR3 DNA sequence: TGTGCCAGCAGTGAAAAATGGCCAGGTCCTAACTATGGCTACACCTTC. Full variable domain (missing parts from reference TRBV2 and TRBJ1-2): EPEVTQTPSHQVTQMGQEVILRCVPISNHLYFYWYRQILGQKVEFLVSFYNNEISEKSEIFDDQFSVERPDGSNFTLKIRSTKLEDSAMYFCASSEKWPGPNYGYTFGSGTRLTVV.

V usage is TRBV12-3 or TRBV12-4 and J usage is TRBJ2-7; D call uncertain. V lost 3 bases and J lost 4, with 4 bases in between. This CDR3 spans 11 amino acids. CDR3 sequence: CASSLGYEQYF. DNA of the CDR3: TGTGCCAGCAGTTTGGGTTACGAGCAGTACTTC.

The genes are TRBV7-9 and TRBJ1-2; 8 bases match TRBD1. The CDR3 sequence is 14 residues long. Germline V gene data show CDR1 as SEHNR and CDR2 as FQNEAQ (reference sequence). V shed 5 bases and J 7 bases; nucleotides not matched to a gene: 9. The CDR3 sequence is CASSALQGVVGYTF. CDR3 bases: TGTGCCAGCAGCGCCCTACAGGGGGTCGTTGGCTACACCTTC.

The CDR3 loop is CASSVETSSADTQYF. CDR3 nucleotide sequence: TGTGCCAGCAGCGTAGAGACTAGCTCCGCAGATACGCAGTATTTT. The V and J genes are TRBV9 and TRBJ2-3; TRBD2 matches 7 bases. The CDR3 runs 15 residues. Trimming removed 0 bases from V and 4 bases from J; junction bases left unmatched: 5. CDR1 SGDLS and CDR2 YYNGEE come from the germline V gene.

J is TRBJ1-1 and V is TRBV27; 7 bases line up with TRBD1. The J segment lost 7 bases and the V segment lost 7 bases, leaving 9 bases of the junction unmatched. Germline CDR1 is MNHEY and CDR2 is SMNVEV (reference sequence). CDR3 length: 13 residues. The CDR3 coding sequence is TGTGCCAGCACCGAACTTGGGACAGTTGAAGCTTTCTTT. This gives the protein CASTELGTVEAFF.

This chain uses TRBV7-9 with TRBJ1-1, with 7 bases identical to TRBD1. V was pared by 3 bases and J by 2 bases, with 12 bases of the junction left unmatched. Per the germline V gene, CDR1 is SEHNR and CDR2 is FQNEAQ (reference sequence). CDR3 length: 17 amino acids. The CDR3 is CASSFREVQGLNTEAFF. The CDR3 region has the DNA TGTGCCAGCAGCTTTCGGGAGGTACAGGGGCTCAACACTGAAGCTTTCTTT.

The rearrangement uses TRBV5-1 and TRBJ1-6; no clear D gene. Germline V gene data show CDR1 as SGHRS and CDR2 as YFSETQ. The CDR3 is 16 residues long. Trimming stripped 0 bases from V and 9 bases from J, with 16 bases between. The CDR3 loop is CASSLERRLSGSPLHF. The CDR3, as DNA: TGCGCCAGCAGCTTGGAGCGACGCCTCTCGGGTTCACCCCTCCACTTT.

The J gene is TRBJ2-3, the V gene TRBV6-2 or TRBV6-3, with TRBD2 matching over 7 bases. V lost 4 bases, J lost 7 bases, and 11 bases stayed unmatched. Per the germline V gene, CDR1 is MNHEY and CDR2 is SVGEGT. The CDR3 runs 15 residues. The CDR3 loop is CASSWGGAGGNTQYF. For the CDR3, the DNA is TGTGCCAGCAGTTGGGGAGGGGCGGGTGGAAATACGCAGTATTTT.

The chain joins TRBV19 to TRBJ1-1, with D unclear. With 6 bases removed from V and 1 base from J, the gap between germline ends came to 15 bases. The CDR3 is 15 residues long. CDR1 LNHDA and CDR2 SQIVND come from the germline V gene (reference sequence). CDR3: CASREGPTANTEAFF. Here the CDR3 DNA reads TGTGCCAGTAGAGAAGGACCGACGGCGAACACTGAAGCTTTCTTT.

CDR3 loop: CASSLDPVGGELFF. The DNA for the CDR3 is TGTGCCAGCAGCTTAGATCCAGTAGGCGGGGAGCTGTTTTTT. The chain joins TRBV7-2 to TRBJ2-2; D is unclear. This CDR3 has 14 residues. The V gene lost 1 base and the J gene lost 7 bases, with 10 bases spanning the gap. CDR1 SGHTA and CDR2 FQGNSA come from the germline V gene. Full variable domain (missing parts from reference TRBV7-2 and TRBJ2-2): GAGVSQSPSNKVTEKGKDVELRCDPISGHTALYWYRQSLGQGLEFLIYFQGNSAPDKSGLPSDRFSAERTGGSVSTLTIQRTQQEDSAVYLCASSLDPVGGELFFGEGSRLTVL.

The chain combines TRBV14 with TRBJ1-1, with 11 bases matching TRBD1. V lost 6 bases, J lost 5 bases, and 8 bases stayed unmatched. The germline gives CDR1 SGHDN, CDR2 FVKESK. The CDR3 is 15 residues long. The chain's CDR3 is CASRKIGTGGTEAFF. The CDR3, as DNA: TGTGCCAGCAGAAAAATTGGGACAGGGGGAACTGAAGCTTTCTTT.

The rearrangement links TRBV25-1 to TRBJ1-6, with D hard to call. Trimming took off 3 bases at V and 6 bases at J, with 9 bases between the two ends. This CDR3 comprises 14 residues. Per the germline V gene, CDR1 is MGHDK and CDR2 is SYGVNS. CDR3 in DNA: TGTGCCAGCAGTGATCCCGGGTTTAATTCACCCCTCCACTTT. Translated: CASSDPGFNSPLHF.

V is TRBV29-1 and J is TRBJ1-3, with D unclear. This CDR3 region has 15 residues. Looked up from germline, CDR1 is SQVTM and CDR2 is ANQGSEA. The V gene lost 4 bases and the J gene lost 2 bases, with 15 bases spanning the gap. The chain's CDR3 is CSVGPLPGTGNTIYF. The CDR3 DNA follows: TGCAGCGTTGGCCCCCTCCCGGGGACTGGAAACACCATATATTTT.

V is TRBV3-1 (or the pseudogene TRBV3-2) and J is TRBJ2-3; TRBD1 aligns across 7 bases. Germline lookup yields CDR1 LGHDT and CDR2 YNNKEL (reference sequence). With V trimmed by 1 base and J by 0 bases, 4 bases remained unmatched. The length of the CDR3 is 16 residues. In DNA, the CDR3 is TGTGCCAGCAGCCAAGGAACAGGGGCAAGCACAGATACGCAGTATTTT. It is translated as CASSQGTGASTDTQYF.

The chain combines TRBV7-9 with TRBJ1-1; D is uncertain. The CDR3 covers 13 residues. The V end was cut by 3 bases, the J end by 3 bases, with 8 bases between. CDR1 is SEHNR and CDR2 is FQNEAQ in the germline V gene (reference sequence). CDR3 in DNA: TGTGCCAGCAGCTTGAGGGAGGACACTGAAGCTTTCTTT. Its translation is CASSLREDTEAFF.

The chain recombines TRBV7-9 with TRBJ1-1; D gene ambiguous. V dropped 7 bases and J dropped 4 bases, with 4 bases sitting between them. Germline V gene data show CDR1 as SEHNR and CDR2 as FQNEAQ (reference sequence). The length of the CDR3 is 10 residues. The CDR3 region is CASMGTEAFF. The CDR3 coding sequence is TGTGCCAGCATGGGCACTGAAGCTTTCTTT.

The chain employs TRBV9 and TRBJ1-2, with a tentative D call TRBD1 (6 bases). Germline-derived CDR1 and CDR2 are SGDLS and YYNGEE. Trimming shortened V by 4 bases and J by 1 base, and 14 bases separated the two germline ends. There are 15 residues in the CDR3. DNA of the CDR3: TGTGCCAGCAGCACCCGACAGGAACATAACTATGGCTACACCTTC. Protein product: CASSTRQEHNYGYTF.